This T cell receptor beta chain was identified in a study of tissue T cells after allogeneic stem cell transplantation (dated by TCRdb to about 2022). Regarding the complete study: The study profiled TCR beta repertoires across many tissues from research autopsies of patients with and without GVHD, plus mouse models of GVHD. The human arm was conducted as a prospective observational study, and neither blinding nor randomization was performed.

What the study reported, not specific to this receptor: In both patients and mice, T cells from blood and spleen covered only a limited part of the TCR repertoire found in tissues. Sampling depth was acknowledged as a limitation, and the patient cohort was both small and clinically heterogeneous. Within patients, how anatomically similar tissues were was a major factor shaping TCR repertoire composition, regardless of disease or transplant status. Which tissue TCRs were alloreactive or antigen-specific was not determined in the study, and some of the clones might have been host cells that persisted. Few T cell clones were found to be shared across patients, but shared repertoire signatures across patients were revealed in a tissue-specific fashion by motif-based clustering.

Library construction relied on the immunoSEQ multiplex PCR assay. Adaptive Biotechnologies performed the TCRbeta CDR3 sequencing at survey depth and reported CDR3 sequences, V/J genes, productive frequency and template counts. TCR beta CDR3 regions were amplified from genomic DNA instead of RNA. The paper's data handling went like this. Pairwise repertoire overlap between tissues was quantified with Jensen-Shannon divergence, where 1 means complete divergence and 0 identical. Tissues were clustered by single-linkage agglomerative hierarchical clustering of pairwise JSD values, and the clustering results were displayed as dendrograms. GLIPH2 was run on all patient samples with simulation_depth 1000, kmer_min_depth 3 and cdr3_length_cutoff 8, and groups with more than two unique CDR3s were retained. A standardized tissue-overlap score extrapolated Jaccard GLIPH-group overlap across patients to a standard repertoire size of 1000 clones. To look at how diversity was associated with clinical or experimental variables, linear mixed-effect models were used, with tissue treated as a fixed effect and individual treated as a random effect. Imported from immuneACCESS, the table was reduced by TCRdb to in-frame sequences with V and J called. These copies leave out some clones; in studies compared against another copy, an unresolved V gene accounts for under half, and the cause of the remainder is not known. The DNA gave D and trimming, while V, J and clone size come from that table. This sample holds about 8,200 clones; 40% to 60% were observed only once. The ten largest account for 8.4% of the sample.

In the case of this clone: No antigen is known for it. Gene names and germline sequences refer to the mouse in this case. The CDR3 goes on 1 residue after the read ends, and that part is filled in from the germline J gene.

Trimming removed 4 bases from V and 1 base from J, leaving 7 bases between the germline ends. Counted from cysteine to phenylalanine, this CDR3 has 13 amino acids. Shown are 36 bases from within the CDR3, in frame from base 1. From the germline V gene, CDR1 is LGHNA and CDR2 is YSYQKL. The time point label, as the study defines it: mouse harvest day 7 after allogeneic transplant. Mouse grafts combined 10^7 T-cell-depleted bone marrow cells with 10^6 splenic CD5+ T cells, given via tail vein injection. Mouse GVHD was modeled in a major MHC-mismatch B6 (H2b) into BALB/c (H2d) model, with tissues profiled at day 7 or 14. Mouse tissues and retro-orbital blood were harvested on day 7 or 14 post-transplant using separate sterile tools per animal; livers were flushed beforehand. Before genomic DNA isolation with the DNeasy Blood & Tissue Kit, mouse tissues were minced using razor blades in buffered saline.

The source of this sequence is a female BALB/c mouse given C57BL/6 T cells with graft-versus-host disease after an allogeneic hematopoietic cell transplant. The chain employs TRBV2 and TRBJ1-1, with no reliable assignment of the D segment. Sequenced sample: gut tissue. CDR3 reads: CASSLGPNTEVFF. CDR3 bases read: TGTGCCAGCAGCCTTGGACCGAACACAGAAGTCTTC.